This TCR beta chain emerged from a study of neurological immune-mediated disorders (dated by TCRdb to the late 2010s). As for the study more broadly: Of the approximately 34 multiple sclerosis patients, about 31 had relapsing-remitting MS and 3 had secondary progressive MS. Peripheral blood TCR-beta repertoires from patients with HTLV-I-associated myelopathy (HAM/TSP), patients with multiple sclerosis, and healthy controls were compared in the study using UMI-based sequencing. The approximately 110 TCR-beta libraries included longitudinal samples, technical triplicates and paired sorted CD4+ and CD8+ T-cell subsets alongside PBMC samples. The cohort comprised 68 subjects: about 14 HAM/TSP patients, some 34 multiple sclerosis patients and approximately 20 healthy controls.

For the unsorted PBMC libraries, 2 million PBMCs were stored in RNAlater at -80 degrees C until RNA extraction and were used to generate the libraries. The multiple sclerosis patients were enrolled in a US clinical protocol that used magnetic resonance imaging to evaluate disease progression. PBMCs were separated from peripheral blood using Ficoll-Hypaque density gradient centrifugation and then cryopreserved in liquid nitrogen. The CDR3 measures 16 amino acids from cysteine to phenylalanine. CDR3 DNA is the only sequence kept; it has 48 bases, read in frame from the first base. V gives up 0 bases and J gives up 0 bases, and the segment between their germline ends measures 12 bases. Reading the germline V gene gives CDR1 SGDLS and CDR2 YYNGEE. To synthesize cDNA, template-switch 5'RACE was performed with a primer carrying a 10-nucleotide random unique molecular identifier so that each TCR transcript was tagged. Every sequencing run covered 15-18 subjects and yielded more than 180 million TCR-beta sequences. Total RNA was extracted with the RNeasy kit. Using the KAPA Real-time Library Amplification kit, TCR-beta VDJ regions were amplified with primers for the TCR constant region and the 5'RACE anchor. A first PCR added sample indexes and Illumina adaptors, after which a second PCR increased the library yield. The roughly 650 bp TCR product was size-selected on a 2% E-gel SizeSelection system after Ampure bead purification. Library quality was checked on a Bioanalyzer, concentration was measured with Qubit, and libraries were quantified with the Kapa Library Quantification kit before pooling. An Illumina HiSeq 2500 sequenced the libraries paired-end 2 x 150 bp. To increase sequence diversity, roughly 24-32% phiX was spiked into each library pool. Processing in the source paper ran as follows. The quality-filtered reads were processed with the UMI-based MiGEC pipeline, whose error correction step removed more than 75% of the raw TCR sequences. VDJ genes were aligned to IMGT germline references, and clonotypes were defined by unique CDR3 amino acid sequence plus V-J genes. VDJtools evaluated clonal expansion, Shannon diversity and CDR3 relatedness (CalcPairwiseDistances, ClusterSamples); CLCbio workbench built phylogenetic trees. Using coefficient-of-variation modelling across technical triplicates, the study counted a clone as expanded if it had at least 8 unique UMIs. Using fastp at Q25 and MiXCR, TCRdb reprocessed the public reads and kept productive beta chains. A single entry per CDR3 protein holds the most common genes and DNA from its merged rows. The V and J calls here are based on TCRdb, not the publication. The sample table contains tens of thousands of distinct CDR3 sequences; only one count was recorded for around 4.4% of them. The top ten constitute approximately 2.8% of the sample.

A word on this clonotype: The antigen it recognizes is unknown. This may arise from a read error, as a much more abundant clone is one base away.

Broader findings and caveats from the paper: No clinical or MRI features were associated with the MS cluster, and the authors said that larger cohorts are needed. Across subjects, expanded clones never shared an identical CDR3 amino acid sequence, which suggests that the TCR-beta repertoires in every group were private. Phylogenetic analysis grouped repertoires from 18 of 34 MS patients into a cluster of related CDR3 sequences, suggesting a possible repertoire-level signature. TCR clonal expansion was greatest in HAM/TSP patients and smallest in MS patients, who ranked below even healthy controls.

This chain joins TRBV9 to TRBJ2-5; possibly the D gene is TRBD1, per 6 matching bases. The receptor was isolated from a man over 45 with multiple sclerosis. What was sequenced was PBMCs. Here the CDR3 is given as CASSVGGTMYQETQYF. DNA sequence: TGTGCCAGCAGCGTAGGTGGGACAATGTACCAAGAGACCCAGTACTTC.